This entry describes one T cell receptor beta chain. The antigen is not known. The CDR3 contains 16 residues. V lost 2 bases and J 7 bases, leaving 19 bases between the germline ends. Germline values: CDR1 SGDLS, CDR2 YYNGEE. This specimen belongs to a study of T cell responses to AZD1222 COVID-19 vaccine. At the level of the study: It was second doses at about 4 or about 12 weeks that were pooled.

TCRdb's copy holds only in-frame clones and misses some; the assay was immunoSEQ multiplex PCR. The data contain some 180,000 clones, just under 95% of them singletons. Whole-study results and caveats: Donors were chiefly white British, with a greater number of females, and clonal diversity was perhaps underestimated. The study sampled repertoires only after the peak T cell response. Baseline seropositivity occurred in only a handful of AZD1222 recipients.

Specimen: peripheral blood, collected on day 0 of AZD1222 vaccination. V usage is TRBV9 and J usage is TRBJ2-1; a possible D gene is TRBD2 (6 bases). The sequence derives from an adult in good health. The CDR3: CASSVVGSLGGNEQFF. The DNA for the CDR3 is TGTGCCAGCAGCGTCGTAGGTAGTCTGGGGGGAAATGAGCAGTTCTTC.